This entry is about one T cell receptor beta chain. This clone's antigen is unknown. There are no base qualities to consult, and no much larger clone falls within one base. Using the deep immunoSEQ assay, TCR CDR3 regions were amplified from genomic DNA by multiplex PCR. Genomic DNA extracted from each cell subset was distributed evenly over all wells of several immunoSEQ 96-well plates, and each plate served as one replicate. For sorted subsets, each replicate PCR was loaded with approximately 0.2 ug genomic DNA, equivalent to some 31,000 T cell genomes. The purified libraries were quantified using a Qubit 3.0 fluorometer, sized with a Bioanalyzer 2100, and then quantified again using the KAPA Library Quantification kit. A separate single-read 150-cycle Illumina NextSeq 550 flow cell was used to sequence each immunoSEQ 96-well plate. From the authors' description of their analysis: Because the immunoSEQ output included only junctional sequences and no quality scores, the filtering could not be the same as the filtering used for full-length reads. To assign V/J genes and CDR3, sequences were annotated against IMGT germline references using PyIR, a Python wrapper for IgBLAST v1.9. Reads were removed for weak V/J assignments (E-value above 1e-6), missing CDR3, stop codons, out-of-frame junctions, or ambiguous translated residues. A V3J clonotype was defined by an identical inferred V gene, J gene, and CDR3 amino acid sequence. Percentage overlap between repertoires was computed as shared unique clonotypes divided by the size of the smaller repertoire. Richness of each repertoire was evaluated using RTK rarefaction, the Chao1 estimator, and Recon v2.1 estimates of unobserved clonotypes. Generation probabilities were computed with OLGA for all TCRbeta clonotypes obtained by the gDNA method from four donors. The table comes from immuneACCESS by way of TCRdb, which keeps in-frame sequences with V and J called. Part of the clones is missing from these tables; in studies checked, under half for an unresolved V gene and the rest for unknown reasons. That table furnishes V, J and clone size, whereas the DNA furnished D and trimming. The sample contains around 2.3 million clones, 90% to 96% of them found a single time. The ten largest clones represent roughly 0.13% of the sample.

This sample is drawn from a study of shared clonotypes between healthy human individuals (dated by TCRdb to 2020 to 2022). For the study in its entirety: The cohort included a few men and a couple of women between 18 and 49 years of age. To estimate repertoire size and how much clonotypes are shared between individuals, the study performed deep sequencing of blood TCR repertoires from roughly five healthy adults. For each donor, CD4 naive and CD4 memory were each given three plates, CD8 naive was given two plates, and CD8 memory was given one plate. Between about 0.94 and 8.9 billion PBMCs per donor were obtained by leukapheresis. To increase sequencing depth and limit assay-specific biases, different laboratories used diverse techniques to prepare libraries and sequence TCR repertoires. General study outcomes and caveats: Larger estimated clonotype richness was generally found for naive subsets than for memory subsets. Sampling was restricted to blood, and TCR repertoires in tissues likely differ from the TCR repertoires found in blood. Based on pairwise subsampling, the degree of clonotype sharing among donors was expected to be affected by sequencing depth. Sharing across a few donors was observed for 4.5% to 6.5% of naive CD4, less than 4% of naive CD8, 2% to 2.5% of memory CD4, and roughly 0.4% of memory CD8 clonotypes. Compared with non-shared clonotypes, clonotypes shared by all four sorted-subset donors had higher generation probabilities. Because the study included a small number of donors, the genetic and exposure-history diversity represented was limited. Rarefaction of sorted-subset datasets indicated incomplete sequencing despite the large sequencing depth.

The donors were healthy, HIV-negative adults who had no recently reported acute infections or vaccinations. Only Caucasian adults living in Nashville, Tennessee, USA were represented among the donors. CD4+ T cells were enriched by magnetic negative selection, after which naive cells were positively selected on CD45RA and the negative fraction was taken as the memory subset. Blood was obtained by leukapheresis, after which PBMCs were separated by Ficoll-Histopaque density gradient centrifugation and cryopreserved in liquid nitrogen vapor phase. Analytical flow cytometry was used to check the purity and quantity of every magnetically sorted T cell population. From each sorted fraction, genomic DNA was isolated and quantified by UV absorbance on a Nanodrop 2000c. Including cysteine and phenylalanine, the CDR3 has 14 amino acids. The kept DNA is CDR3 alone, 42 bases in frame from the first base. The germline V gene supplies CDR1 SGHTA and CDR2 FQGTGA. Cut back by 4 bases and 2 bases, the V and J ends lie 10 bases apart.

Here the chain combines TRBV7-3 and TRBJ2-3, with no confidently assigned D gene. This TCR was sampled from a man between 18 and 29 years old in good health. Sequencing was carried out using naive CD4+ T cells sorted from blood. The cell subset or site label for this specimen denotes: CD45RA+ positively selected. The CDR3 protein sequence reads: CASSSMATTDTQYF. Read as DNA, the sequence is TGTGCCAGCAGCTCCATGGCTACCACAGATACGCAGTATTTT.